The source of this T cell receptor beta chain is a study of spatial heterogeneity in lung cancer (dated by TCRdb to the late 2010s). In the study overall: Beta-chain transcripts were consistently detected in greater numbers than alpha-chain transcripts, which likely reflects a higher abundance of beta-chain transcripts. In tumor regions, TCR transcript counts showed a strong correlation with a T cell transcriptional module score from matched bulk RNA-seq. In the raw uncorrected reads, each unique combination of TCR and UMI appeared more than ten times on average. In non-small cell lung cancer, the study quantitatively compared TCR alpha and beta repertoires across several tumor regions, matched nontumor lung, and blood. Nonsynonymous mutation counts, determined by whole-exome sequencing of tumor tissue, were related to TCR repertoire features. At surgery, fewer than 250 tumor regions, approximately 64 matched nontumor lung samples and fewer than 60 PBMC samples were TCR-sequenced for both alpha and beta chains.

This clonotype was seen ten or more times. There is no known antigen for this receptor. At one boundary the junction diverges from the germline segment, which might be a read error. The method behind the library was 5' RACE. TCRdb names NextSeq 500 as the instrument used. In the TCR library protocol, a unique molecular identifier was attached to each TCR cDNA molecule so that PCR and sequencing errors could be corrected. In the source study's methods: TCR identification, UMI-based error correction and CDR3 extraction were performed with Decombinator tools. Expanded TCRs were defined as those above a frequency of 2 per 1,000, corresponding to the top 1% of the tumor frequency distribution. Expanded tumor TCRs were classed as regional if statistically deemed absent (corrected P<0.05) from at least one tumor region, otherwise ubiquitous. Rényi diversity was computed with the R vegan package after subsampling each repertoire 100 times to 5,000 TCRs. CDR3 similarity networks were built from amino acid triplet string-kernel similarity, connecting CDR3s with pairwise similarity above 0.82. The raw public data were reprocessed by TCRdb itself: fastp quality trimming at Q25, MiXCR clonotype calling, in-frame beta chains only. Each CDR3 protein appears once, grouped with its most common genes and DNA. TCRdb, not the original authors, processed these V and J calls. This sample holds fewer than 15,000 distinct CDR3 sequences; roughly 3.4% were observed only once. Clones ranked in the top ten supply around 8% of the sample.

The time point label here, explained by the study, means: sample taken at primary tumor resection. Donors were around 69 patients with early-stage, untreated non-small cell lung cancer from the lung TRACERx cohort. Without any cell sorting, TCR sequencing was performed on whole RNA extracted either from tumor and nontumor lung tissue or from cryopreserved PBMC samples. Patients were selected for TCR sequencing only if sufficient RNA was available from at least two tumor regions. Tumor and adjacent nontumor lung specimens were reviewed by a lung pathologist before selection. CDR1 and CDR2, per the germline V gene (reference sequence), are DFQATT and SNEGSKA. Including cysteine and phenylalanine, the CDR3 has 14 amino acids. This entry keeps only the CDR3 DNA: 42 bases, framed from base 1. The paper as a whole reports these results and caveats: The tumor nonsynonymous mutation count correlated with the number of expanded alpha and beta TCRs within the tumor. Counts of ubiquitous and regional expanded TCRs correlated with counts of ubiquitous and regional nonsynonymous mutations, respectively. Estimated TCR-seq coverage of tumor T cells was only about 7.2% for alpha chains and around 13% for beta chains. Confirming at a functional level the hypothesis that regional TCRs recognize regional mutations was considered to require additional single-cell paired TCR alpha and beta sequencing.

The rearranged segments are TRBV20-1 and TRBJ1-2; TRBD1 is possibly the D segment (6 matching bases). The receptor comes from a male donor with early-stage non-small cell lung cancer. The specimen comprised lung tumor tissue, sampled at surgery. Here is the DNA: TGCAGTGCGGGGGGGGGCTCCTCAACTTATGGCGACACCTTC. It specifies CSAGGGSSTYGDTF.